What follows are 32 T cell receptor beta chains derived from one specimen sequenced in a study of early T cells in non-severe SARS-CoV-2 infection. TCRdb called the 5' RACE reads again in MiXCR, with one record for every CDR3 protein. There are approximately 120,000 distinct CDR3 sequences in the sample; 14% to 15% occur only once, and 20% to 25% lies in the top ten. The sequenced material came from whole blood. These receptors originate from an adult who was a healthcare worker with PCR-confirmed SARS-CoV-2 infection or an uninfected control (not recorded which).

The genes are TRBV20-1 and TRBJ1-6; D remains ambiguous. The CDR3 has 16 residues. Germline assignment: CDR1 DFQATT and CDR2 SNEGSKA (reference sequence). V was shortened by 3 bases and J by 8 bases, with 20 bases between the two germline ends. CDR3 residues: CSASSSQIGIDSPLHF. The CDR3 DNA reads TGCAGTGCTAGCTCCTCGCAGATCGGAATTGATTCACCCCTCCACTTT.

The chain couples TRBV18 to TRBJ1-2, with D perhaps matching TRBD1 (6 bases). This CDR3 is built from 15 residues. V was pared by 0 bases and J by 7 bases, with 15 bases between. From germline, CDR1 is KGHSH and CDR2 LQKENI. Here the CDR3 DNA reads TGTGCCAGCTCACCACCGGGGGGCCTCTCTGGTGGCTACACCTTC. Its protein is CASSPPGGLSGGYTF.

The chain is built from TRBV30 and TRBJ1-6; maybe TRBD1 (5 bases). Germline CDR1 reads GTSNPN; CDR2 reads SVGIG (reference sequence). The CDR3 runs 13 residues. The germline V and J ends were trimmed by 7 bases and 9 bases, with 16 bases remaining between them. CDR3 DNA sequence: TGTGCCTCTGATTCTCCAGGGTCTTCACCCCTCCACTTT. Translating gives CASDSPGSSPLHF.

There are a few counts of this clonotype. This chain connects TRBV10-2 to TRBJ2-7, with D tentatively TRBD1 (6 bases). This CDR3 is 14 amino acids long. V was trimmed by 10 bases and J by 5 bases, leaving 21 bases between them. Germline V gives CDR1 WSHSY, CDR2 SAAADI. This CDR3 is CATNQGRLGHEQYF. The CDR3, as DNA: TGCGCCACCAACCAGGGGCGCTTAGGCCACGAGCAGTACTTC.

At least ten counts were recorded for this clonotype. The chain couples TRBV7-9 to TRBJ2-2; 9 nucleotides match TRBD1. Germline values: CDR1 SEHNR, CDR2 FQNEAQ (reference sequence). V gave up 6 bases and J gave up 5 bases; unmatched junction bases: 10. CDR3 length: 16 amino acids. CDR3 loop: CASRQAGTGITGELFF. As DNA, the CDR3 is TGTGCCAGCAGGCAAGCCGGGACAGGGATTACCGGGGAGCTGTTTTTT.

The CDR3 is CASMLRDTEAFF. The CDR3 nucleotides read TGCGCCAGCATGCTAAGGGACACTGAAGCTTTCTTT. The genes are TRBV10-2 and TRBJ1-1; D not resolved. Germline CDR1 WSHSY, CDR2 SAAADI. V lost 7 bases and J 3 bases, leaving 9 bases between the germline ends. The CDR3 contains 12 residues.

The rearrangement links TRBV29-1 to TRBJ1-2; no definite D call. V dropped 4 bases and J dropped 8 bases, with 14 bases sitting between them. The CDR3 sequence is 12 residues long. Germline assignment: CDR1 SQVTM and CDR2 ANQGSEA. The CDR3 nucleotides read TGCAGCGTTGCCGCGGAACAGCCGGGCTACACCTTC. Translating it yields CSVAAEQPGYTF.

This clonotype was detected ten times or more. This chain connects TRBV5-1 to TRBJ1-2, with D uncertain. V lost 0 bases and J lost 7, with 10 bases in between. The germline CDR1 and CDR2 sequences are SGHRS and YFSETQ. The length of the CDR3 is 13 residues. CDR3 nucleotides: TGCGCCAGCAGCTTGGCGGGGATTGGTGGCTACACCTTC. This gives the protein CASSLAGIGGYTF.

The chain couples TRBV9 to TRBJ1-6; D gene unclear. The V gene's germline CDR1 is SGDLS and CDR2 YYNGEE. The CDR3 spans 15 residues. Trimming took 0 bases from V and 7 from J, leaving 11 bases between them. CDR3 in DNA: TGTGCCAGCAGCGTAGACGTGGGCAGGAATTCACCCCTCCACTTT. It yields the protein CASSVDVGRNSPLHF.

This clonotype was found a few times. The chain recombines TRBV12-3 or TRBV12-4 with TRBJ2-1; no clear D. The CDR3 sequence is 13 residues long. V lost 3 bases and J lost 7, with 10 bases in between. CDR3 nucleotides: TGTGCCAGCAGTTTGGCCGGGCGAAATGAGCAGTTCTTC. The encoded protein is CASSLAGRNEQFF.

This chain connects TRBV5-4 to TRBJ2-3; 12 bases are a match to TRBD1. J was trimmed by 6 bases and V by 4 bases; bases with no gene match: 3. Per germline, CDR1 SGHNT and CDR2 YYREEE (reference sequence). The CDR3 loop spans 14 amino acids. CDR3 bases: TGTGCCAGCAGCGGGACAGGGGGCGAGGATACGCAGTATTTT. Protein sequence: CASSGTGGEDTQYF. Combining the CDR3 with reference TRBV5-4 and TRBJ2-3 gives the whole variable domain ETGVTQSPTHLIKTRGQQVTLRCSSQSGHNTVSWYQQALGQGPQFIFQYYREEENGRGNFPPRFSGLQFPNYSSELNVNALELDDSALYLCASSGTGGEDTQYFGPGTRLTVL.

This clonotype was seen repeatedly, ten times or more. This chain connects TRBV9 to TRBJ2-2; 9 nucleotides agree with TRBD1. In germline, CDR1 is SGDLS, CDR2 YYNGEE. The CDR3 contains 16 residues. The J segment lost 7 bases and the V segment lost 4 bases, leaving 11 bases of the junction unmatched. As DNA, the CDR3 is TGTGCCAGCAGCTTACCGGGACAGGGTTCATACGGGGAGCTGTTTTTT. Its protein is CASSLPGQGSYGELFF. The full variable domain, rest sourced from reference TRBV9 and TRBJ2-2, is DSGVTQTPKHLITATGQRVTLRCSPRSGDLSVYWYQQSLDQGLQFLIQYYNGEERAKGNILERFSAQQFPDLHSELNLSSLELGDSALYFCASSLPGQGSYGELFFGEGSRLTVL.

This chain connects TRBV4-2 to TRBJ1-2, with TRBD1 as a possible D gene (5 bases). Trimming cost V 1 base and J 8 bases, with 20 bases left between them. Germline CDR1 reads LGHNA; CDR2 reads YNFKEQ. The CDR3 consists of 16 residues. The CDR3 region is CASSQARDRFSRGYTF. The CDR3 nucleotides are TGTGCCAGCAGCCAAGCAAGGGACCGATTTTCGAGAGGCTACACCTTC.

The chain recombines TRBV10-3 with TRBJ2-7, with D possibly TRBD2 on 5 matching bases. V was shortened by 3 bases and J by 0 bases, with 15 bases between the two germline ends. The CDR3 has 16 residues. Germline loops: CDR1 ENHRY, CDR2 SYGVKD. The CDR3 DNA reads TGTGCCATCAGTGATTTTCGGATAGGGAGCTCCTACGAGCAGTACTTC. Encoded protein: CAISDFRIGSSYEQYF.

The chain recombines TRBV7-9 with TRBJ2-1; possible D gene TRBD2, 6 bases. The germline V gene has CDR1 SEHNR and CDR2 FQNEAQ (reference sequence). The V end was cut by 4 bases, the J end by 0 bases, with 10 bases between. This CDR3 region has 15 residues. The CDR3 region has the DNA TGTGCCAGCAGCTCACCGGGGGACTCCTACAATGAGCAGTTCTTC. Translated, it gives CASSSPGDSYNEQFF.

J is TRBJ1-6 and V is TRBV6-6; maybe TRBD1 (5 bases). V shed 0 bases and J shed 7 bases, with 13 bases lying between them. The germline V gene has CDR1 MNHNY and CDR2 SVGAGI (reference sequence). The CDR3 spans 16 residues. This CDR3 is CASSYSGGEANSPLHF. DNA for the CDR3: TGTGCCAGCAGTTACTCGGGGGGAGAGGCGAATTCACCCCTCCACTTT.

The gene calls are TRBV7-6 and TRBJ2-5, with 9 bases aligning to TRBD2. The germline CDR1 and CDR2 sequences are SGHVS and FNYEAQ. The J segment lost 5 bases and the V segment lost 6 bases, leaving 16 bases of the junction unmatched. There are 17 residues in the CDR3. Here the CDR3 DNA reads TGTGCCAGCAGATTTAAGCGGGGGGAAAGGCAATTTGAGACCCAGTACTTC. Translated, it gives CASRFKRGERQFETQYF.

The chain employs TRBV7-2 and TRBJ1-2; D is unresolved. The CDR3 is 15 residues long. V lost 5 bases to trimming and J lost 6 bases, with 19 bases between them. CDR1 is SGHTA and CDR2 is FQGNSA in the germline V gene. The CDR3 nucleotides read TGTGCCAGCAGCCCCCGGGCCCCTGGGCGTGATGGCTACACCTTC. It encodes CASSPRAPGRDGYTF.

CDR3 region: CSVLSEKLFF. The CDR3 DNA reads TGCAGCGTTCTATCCGAAAAACTGTTTTTT. This rearrangement joins TRBV29-1 to TRBJ1-4; D remains unclear. The CDR3 has 10 amino acids. Germline lookup yields CDR1 SQVTM and CDR2 ANQGSEA. V lost 5 bases and J lost 8, with 6 bases in between.

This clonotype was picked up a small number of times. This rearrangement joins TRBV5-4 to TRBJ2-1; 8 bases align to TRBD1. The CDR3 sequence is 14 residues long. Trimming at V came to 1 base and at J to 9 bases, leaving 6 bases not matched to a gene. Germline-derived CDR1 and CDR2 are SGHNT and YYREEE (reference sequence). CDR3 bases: TGTGCCAGCAGCTTGCCCTCAGGGGGCGGTGAGCAGTTCTTC. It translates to CASSLPSGGGEQFF.

The CDR3 sequence is CASSLVADLQETQYF. CDR3 nucleotides: TGCGCCAGCAGCTTGGTAGCCGACCTGCAAGAGACCCAGTACTTC. The V gene is TRBV5-1, the J gene TRBJ2-5; D not certain. CDR1 SGHRS and CDR2 YFSETQ come from the germline V gene. V lost 0 bases, J lost 2 bases, and 11 bases lay in between. The CDR3 loop spans 15 amino acids.

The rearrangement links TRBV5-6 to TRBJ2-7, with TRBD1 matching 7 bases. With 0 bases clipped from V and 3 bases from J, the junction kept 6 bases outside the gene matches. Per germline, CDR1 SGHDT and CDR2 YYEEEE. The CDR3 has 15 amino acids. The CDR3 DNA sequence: TGTGCCAGCAGCTTGGCCGGACAGGAAGACTACGAGCAGTACTTC. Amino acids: CASSLAGQEDYEQYF.

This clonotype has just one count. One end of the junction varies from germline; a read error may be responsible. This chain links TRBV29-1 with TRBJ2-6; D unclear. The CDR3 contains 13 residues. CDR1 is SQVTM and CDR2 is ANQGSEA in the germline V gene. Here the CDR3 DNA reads TGCAGCGTTTTCAGCTCTGGGACCAACGTCCTGACTTTC. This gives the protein CSVFSSGTNVLTF.

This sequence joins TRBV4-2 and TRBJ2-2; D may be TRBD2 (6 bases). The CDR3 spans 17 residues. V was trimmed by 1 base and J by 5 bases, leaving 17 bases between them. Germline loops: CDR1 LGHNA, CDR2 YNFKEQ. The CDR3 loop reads CASSQGDSGVQTGELFF. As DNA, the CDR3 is TGTGCCAGCAGCCAAGGAGATAGCGGCGTTCAGACCGGGGAGCTGTTTTTT.

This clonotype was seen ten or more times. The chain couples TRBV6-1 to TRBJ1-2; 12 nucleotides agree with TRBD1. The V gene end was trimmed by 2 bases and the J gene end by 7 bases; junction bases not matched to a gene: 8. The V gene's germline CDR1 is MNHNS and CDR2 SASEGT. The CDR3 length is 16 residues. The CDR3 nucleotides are TGTGCCAGCAGTGAAATTGTGGGACAGGGGGCAGGTGGCTACACCTTC. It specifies CASSEIVGQGAGGYTF.

The CDR3 region has the DNA TGTGCCAGCAGCTTAATTCCGACAGATGACTACAATGAGCAGTTCTTC. This codes for CASSLIPTDDYNEQFF. V usage is TRBV7-3 and J usage is TRBJ2-1, with D perhaps TRBD1 (5 bases). Germline assignment: CDR1 SGHTA and CDR2 FQGTGA. CDR3 size: 16 residues. Trimming stripped 1 base from V and 3 bases from J, with 13 bases between.

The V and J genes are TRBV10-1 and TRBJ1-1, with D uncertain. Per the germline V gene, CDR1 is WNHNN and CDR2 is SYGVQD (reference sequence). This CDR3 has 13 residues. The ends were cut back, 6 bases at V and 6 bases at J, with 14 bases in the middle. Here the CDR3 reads CASSKAGDSEAFF. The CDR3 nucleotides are TGCGCCAGCAGCAAAGCAGGTGACTCTGAAGCTTTCTTT.

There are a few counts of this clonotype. In nucleotides, the CDR3 is TGCAGTGCTTTTGGACTAGCCGATGAGCAGTTCTTC. It translates to CSAFGLADEQFF. This sequence joins TRBV20-1 and TRBJ2-1, with 8 positions matching TRBD2. The V gene's germline CDR1 is DFQATT and CDR2 SNEGSKA (reference sequence). Unmatched junction bases numbered 5, after V lost 5 bases and J lost 8 bases. The CDR3 loop spans 12 amino acids.

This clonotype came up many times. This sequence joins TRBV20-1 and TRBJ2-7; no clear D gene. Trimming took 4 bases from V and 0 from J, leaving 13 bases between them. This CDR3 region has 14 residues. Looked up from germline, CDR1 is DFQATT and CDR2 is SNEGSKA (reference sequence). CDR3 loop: CSATSRRSSYEQYF. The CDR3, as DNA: TGCAGTGCTACCTCGAGGCGGAGCTCCTACGAGCAGTACTTC.

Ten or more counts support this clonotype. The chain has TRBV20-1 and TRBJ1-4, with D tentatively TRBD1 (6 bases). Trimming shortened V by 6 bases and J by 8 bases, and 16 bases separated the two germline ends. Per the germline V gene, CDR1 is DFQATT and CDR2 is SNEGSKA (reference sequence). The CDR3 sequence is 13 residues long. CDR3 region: CSARQVVIEKLFF. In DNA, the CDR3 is TGCAGTGCCAGACAGGTCGTAATAGAAAAACTGTTTTTT.

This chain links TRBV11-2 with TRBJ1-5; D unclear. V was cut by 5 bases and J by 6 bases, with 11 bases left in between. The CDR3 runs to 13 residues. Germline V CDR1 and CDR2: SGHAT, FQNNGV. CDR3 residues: CASSEGSLQPQHF. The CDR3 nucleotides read TGTGCCAGCAGCGAAGGCAGTCTTCAGCCCCAGCATTTT.

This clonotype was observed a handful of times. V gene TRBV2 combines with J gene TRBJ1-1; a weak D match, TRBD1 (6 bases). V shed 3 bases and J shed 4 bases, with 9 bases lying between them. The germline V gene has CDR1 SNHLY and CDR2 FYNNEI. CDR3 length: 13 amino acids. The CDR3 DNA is TGTGCCAGCAGTGAGGGGGCTGGCACTGAAGCTTTCTTT. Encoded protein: CASSEGAGTEAFF.